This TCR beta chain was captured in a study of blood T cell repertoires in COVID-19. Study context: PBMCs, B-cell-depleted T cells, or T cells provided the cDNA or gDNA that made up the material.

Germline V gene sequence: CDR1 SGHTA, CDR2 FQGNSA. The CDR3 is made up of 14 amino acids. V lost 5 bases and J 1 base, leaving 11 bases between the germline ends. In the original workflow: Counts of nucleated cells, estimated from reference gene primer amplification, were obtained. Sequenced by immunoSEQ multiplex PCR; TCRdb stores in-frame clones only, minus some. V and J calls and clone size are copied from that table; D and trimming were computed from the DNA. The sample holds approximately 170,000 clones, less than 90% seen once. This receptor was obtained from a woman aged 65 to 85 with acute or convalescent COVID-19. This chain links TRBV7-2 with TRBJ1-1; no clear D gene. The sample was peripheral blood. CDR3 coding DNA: TGTGCCAGCAGCCGCCAGGCGGGGAACACTGAAGCTTTCTTT. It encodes CASSRQAGNTEAFF.